This T cell receptor (beta chain) is drawn from a study of blood T cell repertoires in COVID-19. About the research overall: Both acute and convalescent COVID-19 samples were obtained from the United States, Italy and Spain. Sources were T cells, B-cell-depleted T cells, or PBMCs; the material itself was cDNA or gDNA.

This CDR3 is built from 12 residues. CDR1 is SGHKS, CDR2 YYEKEE, per germline (reference sequence). Trimming cost V 3 bases and J 3 bases, with 7 bases left between them. Under the authors' procedure: For nucleated cells, counts were estimated from reference gene primer amplification. TCRdb's table, derived via immunoSEQ multiplex PCR, lists solely in-frame clones and lacks some. The DNA was the basis for D and trimming; V, J and clone size are from that table. Here the sample spans about 250,000 clones, approximately 79% being singletons. Sequences were obtained from peripheral blood. This TCR was recovered from a woman aged 40 to 50 with active or convalescent COVID-19. The genes are TRBV5-5 and TRBJ2-7; D call uncertain. This CDR3 is CASSSGVYEQYF. CDR3 DNA: TGTGCCAGCAGCTCGGGTGTCTACGAGCAGTACTTC.